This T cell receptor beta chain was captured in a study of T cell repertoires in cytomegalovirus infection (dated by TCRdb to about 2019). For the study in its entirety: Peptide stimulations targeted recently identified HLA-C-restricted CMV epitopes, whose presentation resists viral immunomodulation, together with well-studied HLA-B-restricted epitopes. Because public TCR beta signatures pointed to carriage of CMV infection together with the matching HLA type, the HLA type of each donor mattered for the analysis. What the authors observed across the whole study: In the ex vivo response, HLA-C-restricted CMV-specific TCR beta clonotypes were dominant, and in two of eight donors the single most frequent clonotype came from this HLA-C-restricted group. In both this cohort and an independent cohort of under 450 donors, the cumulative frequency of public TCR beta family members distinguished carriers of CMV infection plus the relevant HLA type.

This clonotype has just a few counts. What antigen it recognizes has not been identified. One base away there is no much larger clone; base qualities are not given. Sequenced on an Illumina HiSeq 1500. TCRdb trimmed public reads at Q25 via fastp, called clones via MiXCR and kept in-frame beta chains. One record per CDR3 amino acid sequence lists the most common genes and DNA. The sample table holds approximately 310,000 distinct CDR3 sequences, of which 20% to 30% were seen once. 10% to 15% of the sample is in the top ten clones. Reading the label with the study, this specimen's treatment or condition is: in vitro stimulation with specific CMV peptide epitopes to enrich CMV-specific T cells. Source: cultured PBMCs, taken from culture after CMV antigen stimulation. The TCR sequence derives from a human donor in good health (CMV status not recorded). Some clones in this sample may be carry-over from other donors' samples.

The nucleotides read TGTGCCAGCTCACCACCGGCGGCAGGAGGGGGTACGCAGTATTTT. It codes for CASSPPAAGGGTQYF. The V and J genes are TRBV18 and TRBJ2-3; the D gene may be TRBD1 or TRBD2, since each aligns over 6 bases. The CDR3 sequence holds 15 residues, the cysteine and phenylalanine included. Here the CDR3 DNA is all that survives: 45 bases in frame from base 1. V and J lose 0 bases and 8 bases, and a span of 15 bases separates them. The germline V gene sets CDR1 to KGHSH and CDR2 to LQKENI. When the CDR3 is completed using the reference TRBV18 and TRBJ2-3 genes on either side, the full variable domain is NAGVMQNPRHLVRRRGQEARLRCSPMKGHSHVYWYRQLPEEGLKFMVYLQKENIIDESGMPKERFSAEFPKEGPSILRIQQVVRGDSAAYFCASSPPAAGGGTQYFGPGTRLTVL.